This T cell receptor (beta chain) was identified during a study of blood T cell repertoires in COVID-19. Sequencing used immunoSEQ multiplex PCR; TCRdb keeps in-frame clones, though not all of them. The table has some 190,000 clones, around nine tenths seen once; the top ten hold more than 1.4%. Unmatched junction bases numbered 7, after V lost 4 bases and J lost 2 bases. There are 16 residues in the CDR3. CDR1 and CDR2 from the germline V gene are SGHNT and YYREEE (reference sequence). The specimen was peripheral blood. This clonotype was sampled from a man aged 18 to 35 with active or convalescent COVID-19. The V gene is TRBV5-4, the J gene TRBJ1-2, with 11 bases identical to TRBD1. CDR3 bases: TGTGCCAGCAGCCCGAGGACAGGGGGCGACAACTATGGCTACACCTTC. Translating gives CASSPRTGGDNYGYTF.